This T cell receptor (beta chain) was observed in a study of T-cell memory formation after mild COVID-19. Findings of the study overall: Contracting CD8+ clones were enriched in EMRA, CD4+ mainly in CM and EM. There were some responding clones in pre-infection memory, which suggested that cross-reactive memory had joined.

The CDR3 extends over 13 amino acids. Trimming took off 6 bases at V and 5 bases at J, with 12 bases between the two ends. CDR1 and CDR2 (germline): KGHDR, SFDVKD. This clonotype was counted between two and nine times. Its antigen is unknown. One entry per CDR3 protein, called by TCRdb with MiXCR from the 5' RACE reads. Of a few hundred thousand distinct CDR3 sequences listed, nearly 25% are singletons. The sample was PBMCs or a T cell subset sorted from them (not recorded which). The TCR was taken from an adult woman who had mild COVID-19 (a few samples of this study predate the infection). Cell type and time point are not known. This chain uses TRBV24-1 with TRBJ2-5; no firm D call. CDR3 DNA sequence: TGTGCCACCAGTAGTTACCAGAGGGAGACCCAGTACTTC. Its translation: CATSSYQRETQYF.